A few counts support the clone carrying this T cell receptor beta chain. These data belong to a study of early T cells in non-severe SARS-CoV-2 infection. Germline V CDR1 and CDR2: SQVTM, ANQGSEA. The ends lost 5 bases at V and 1 base at J; junction bases unmatched: 13. This CDR3 comprises 18 residues. TCRdb re-called the 5' RACE reads through MiXCR, storing one row per CDR3 protein. The table includes 60,000 or so distinct CDR3 sequences, less than 11% detected once. The receptor was isolated from an adult who was a healthcare worker with PCR-confirmed SARS-CoV-2 infection or an uninfected control (not recorded which). V usage is TRBV29-1 and J usage is TRBJ2-3; 12 positions match TRBD2. The sequencing sample was made of whole blood. In nucleotides, the CDR3 is TGCAGCGTTTACAGGCGGCTAGCGGGAGGGGTTGGCACAGATACGCAGTATTTT. This translates into CSVYRRLAGGVGTDTQYF.